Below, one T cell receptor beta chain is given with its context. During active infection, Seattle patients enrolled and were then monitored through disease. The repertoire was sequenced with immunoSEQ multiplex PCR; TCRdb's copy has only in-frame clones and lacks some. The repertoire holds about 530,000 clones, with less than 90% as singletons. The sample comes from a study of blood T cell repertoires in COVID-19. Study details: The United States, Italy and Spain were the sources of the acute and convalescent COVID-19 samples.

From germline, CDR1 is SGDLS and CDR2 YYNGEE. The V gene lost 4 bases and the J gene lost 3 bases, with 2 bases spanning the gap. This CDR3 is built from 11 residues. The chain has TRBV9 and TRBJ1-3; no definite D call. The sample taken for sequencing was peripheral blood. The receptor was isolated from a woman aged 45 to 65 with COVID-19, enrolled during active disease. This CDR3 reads CASSYGNTIYF. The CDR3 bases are TGTGCCAGCAGCTATGGAAACACCATATATTTT.